The rows below give T cell receptor beta chains drawn from one sample of a study of T-cell reconstitution after alpha-beta-depleted transplantation in children. Via MiXCR, TCRdb re-called the PCR reads, giving one row per CDR3 protein. The profile covers around 670,000 distinct CDR3 sequences, with about an eighth appearing a single time and 0.79% taken by the ten largest. The sample was PBMCs, taken before TCRalphabeta/CD19-depleted stem cell transplant. The receptors were gathered from a girl aged 2 to 10 with congenital amegakaryocytic thrombocytopenia, due to receive a stem cell transplant. Both conserved end residues are part of each CDR3. Each record gives: CDR3 length, D gene, J gene, V gene, clone size, CDR3 DNA, CDR3 protein. The D gene is left open where the match is weak. Expanded clones get a size class; other rows say once, few or many, or leave the size out.

>14|.|TRBJ2-3|TRBV24-1|many
TGTGCCACCAGTGATCGGACAGGCACAGATACGCAGTATTTT
CATSDRTGTDTQYF
>16|.|TRBJ1-3|TRBV27|few
TGTGCCAGCAGCCCTCAGGGTCGGTCGGTGAGAAACACCATATATTTT
CASSPQGRSVRNTIYF
>16|.|TRBJ2-3|TRBV7-2|many
TGTGCCAGCAGCTTATCCCCGACTATGAGCACAGATACGCAGTATTTT
CASSLSPTMSTDTQYF
>17|.|TRBJ1-1|TRBV7-2|many
TGTGCCAGCAGCTTAGCAGTCTCCGGACCACTAACTGGTGAAGCTTTCTTT
CASSLAVSGPLTGEAFF
>16|TRBD1|TRBJ2-1|TRBV11-2|many
TGTGCCAGCAGCTTAGCCGGGACAGGGCCGGACAATGAGCAGTTCTTC
CASSLAGTGPDNEQFF
>16|TRBD2|TRBJ2-3|TRBV7-8|few
TGTGCCAGCAGCTTCCAGTCGGGAGGGAGCGCAGATACGCAGTATTTT
CASSFQSGGSADTQYF
>15|TRBD1|TRBJ2-1|TRBV6-2/TRBV6-3|.
TGTGCCAGCAGTTCGACAGGGGGCTCCTACAATGAGCAGTGCTTC
CASSSTGGSYNEQCF
>15|.|TRBJ1-3|TRBV5-5|few
TGTGCCAGCAGCTCTTTTTACAGCTCTGGAAACACCATATATTTT
CASSSFYSSGNTIYF
>14|.|TRBJ2-7|TRBV20-1|.
TGCAGTGCTGTTACAGGGATATCGAAGGACGAGCAGTACTTC
CSAVTGISKDEQYF
>17|TRBD2|TRBJ2-3|TRBV12-3/TRBV12-4|many
TGTGCCAGCAGTTCGAAGGGACTAGCGGGAGCTCGCTATACGCAGTATTTT
CASSSKGLAGARYTQYF
>16|.|TRBJ2-1|TRBV13|.
TGTGCCAGCAGCCCCGGGGGCTCCTTCTCCTACAATGAGCAGTTCTTC
CASSPGGSFSYNEQFF